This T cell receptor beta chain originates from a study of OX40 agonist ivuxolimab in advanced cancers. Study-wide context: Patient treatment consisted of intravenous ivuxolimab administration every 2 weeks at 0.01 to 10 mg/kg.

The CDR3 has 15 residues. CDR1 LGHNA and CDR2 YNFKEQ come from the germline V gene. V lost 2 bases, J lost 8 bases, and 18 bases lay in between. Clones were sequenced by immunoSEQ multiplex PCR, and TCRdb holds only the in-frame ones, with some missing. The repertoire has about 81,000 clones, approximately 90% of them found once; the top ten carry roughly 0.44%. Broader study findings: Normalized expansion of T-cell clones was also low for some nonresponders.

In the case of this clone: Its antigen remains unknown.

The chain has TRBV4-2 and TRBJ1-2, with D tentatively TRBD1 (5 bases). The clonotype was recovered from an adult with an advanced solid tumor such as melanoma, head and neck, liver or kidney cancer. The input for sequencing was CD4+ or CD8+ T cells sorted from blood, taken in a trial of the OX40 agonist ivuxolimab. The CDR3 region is CASSQLEAGPLGYTF. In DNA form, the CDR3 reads TGTGCCAGCAGCCAATTGGAAGCAGGGCCTCTAGGCTACACCTTC.